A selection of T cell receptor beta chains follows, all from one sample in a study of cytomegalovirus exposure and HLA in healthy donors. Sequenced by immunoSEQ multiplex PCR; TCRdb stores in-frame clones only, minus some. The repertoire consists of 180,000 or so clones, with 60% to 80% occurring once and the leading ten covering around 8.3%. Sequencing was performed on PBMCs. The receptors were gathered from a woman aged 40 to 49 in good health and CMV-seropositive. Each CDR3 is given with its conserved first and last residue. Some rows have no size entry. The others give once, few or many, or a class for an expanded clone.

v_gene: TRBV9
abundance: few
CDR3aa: CASSAGQGTEAFF

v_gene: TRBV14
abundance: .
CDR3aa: CASSLGMRVRGEAFF

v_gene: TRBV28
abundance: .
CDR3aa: CASSADRGPYEQYF

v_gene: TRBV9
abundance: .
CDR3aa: CASSVGGPLETQYF

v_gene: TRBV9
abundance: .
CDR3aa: CASSVGDRVEYEQYF

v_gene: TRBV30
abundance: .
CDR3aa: CAWSVDFSYEQYF

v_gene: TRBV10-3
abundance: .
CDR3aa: CAIRGLGSNEQFF

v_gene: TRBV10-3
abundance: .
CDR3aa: CAAQTTSGKGINEQYF

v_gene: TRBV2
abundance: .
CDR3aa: CASRGGPNTGELFF

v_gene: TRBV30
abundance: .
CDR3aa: CAWSGQGYYGYTF

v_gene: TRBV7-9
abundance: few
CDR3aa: CASSFNSGSGETQYF

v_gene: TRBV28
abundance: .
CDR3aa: CASSLAGVFDEQYF

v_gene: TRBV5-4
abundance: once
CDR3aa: CASNVAGAYNEQFF

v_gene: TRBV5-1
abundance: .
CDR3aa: CASSSQGPTEAFF

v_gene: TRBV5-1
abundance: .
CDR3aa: CASSPGTSPYEQYF

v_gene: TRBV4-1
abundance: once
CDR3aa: CASSQAMGASGGDRSQYF

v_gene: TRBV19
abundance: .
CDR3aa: CASSILAGPSYGYTF

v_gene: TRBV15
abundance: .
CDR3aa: CATSRGGTSGSVSYEQYF

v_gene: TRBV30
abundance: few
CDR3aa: CAWSVGGGGNTIYF

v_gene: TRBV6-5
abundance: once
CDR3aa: CASSYSTRGLEQYF

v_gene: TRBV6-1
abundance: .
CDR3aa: CASSRTGNSYEQYF

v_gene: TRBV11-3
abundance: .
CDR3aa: CASSSGGDSPIRQYF

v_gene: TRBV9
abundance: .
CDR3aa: CASSGQQGGYNSPLHF

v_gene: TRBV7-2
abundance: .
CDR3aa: CASSTQGGDWNEQFF

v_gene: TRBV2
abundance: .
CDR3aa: CASSEVGLAGDDMENEQFF

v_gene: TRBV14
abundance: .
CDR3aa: CASSHPNGRYPDTQYF

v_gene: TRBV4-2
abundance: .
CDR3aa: CASSQGDEGGTTGELFF

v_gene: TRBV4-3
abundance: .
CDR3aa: CASSQELAGFEQYF

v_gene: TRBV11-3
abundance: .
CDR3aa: CASSLNRESTQYF

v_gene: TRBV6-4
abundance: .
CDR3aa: CASSDSSSRGGYTF

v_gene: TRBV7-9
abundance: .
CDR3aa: CASSLGRARESDEQYF

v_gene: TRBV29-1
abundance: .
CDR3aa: CSVATGGNAFF

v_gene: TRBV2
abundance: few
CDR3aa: CASSPGTGGNEQFF

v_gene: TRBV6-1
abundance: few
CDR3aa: CASSVHRDRVYQETQYF

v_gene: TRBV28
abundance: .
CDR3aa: CASRQQGRSYGYTF

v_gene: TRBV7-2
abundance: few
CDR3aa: CASRPGNSYEQYF

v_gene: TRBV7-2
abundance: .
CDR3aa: CASSSNRGLNSPLHF